What follows describes a single T cell receptor beta chain. The antigen is not known. A much larger clone lies one base from this, so it may be a read error. Likely a read error: the CDR3 ends without its conserved phenylalanine or tryptophan. Each CDR3 protein gets one entry after TCRdb re-called the multiplex PCR reads with MiXCR. There are fewer than 200,000 distinct CDR3 sequences in the sample; around 33% occur only once, and 3.8% lies in the top ten. The data were taken from a study of breast tumors, draining lymph nodes, adjacent tissues. General study findings and limits: Compared with basal-like, luminal-like tumors shared significantly more repertoire with nontumor tissue. That most tumor T cells come from lymph nodes remained unproven. Tumors had less TCR diversity than lymph nodes, more than nontumor tissue. Findings are consistent with lymph node origin and intratumoral expansion of most tumor T cells.

Trimming shortened V by 7 bases and J by 4 bases, and 23 bases separated the two germline ends. Looked up from germline, CDR1 is MDHEN and CDR2 is SYDVKM. This CDR3 is 16 amino acids long. Breast cancer patients provided tissue from their axillary draining lymph nodes. V and J are TRBV28 and TRBJ2-7; D is perhaps TRBD2 (6 bases). The receptor was derived from a female donor with breast cancer. Some clones in this sample may be carry-over from other donors' samples. The specimen sequenced was axillary lymph node tissue. The CDR3 region is CASTSPRGSNRYEQYL. The CDR3 DNA reads as TGTGCCAGCACCTCCCCACGGGGGAGTAATCGATACGAGCAGTACCTC.